The rows below give T cell receptor beta chains drawn from one sample of a study of long-term antiretroviral therapy in people with HIV. TCRdb's table, derived via immunoSEQ multiplex PCR, lists solely in-frame clones and lacks some. The sample has some 28,000 clones, more than 70% seen once. Sequenced here: unsorted PBMCs, sampled 1.5 years before starting antiretroviral therapy. The receptors come from a man aged 18 to 35 with HIV. Each CDR3 is given with its conserved first and last residue. D genes are given only for firm matches. Some rows have no size entry. The others give once, few or many, or a class for an expanded clone.

>TRBV28|.|.|TRBJ1-2
CASSPPRPGRYTF
TGTGCCAGCAGCCCCCCACGCCCGGGGCGCTACACCTTC
>TRBV5-1|.|.|TRBJ2-3
CASSLEGAGGSDTQYF
TGCGCCAGCAGCCTGGAGGGGGCAGGGGGTTCAGATACGCAGTATTTT
>TRBV2|.|.|TRBJ2-1
CASSAGTAGFF
TGTGCCAGCAGCGCCGGGACTGCCGGATTCTTC
>TRBV30|.|.|TRBJ1-6
CAWRGRQPYNSPLHF
TGTGCCTGGAGAGGGAGACAGCCGTATAATTCACCCCTCCACTTT
>TRBV11-1|.|.|TRBJ2-7
CASSPHGTSYEQYF
TGTGCCAGCAGCCCTCACGGGACCTCCTACGAGCAGTACTTC
>TRBV27|once|.|TRBJ1-1
CASSPGFAGAEAFF
TGTGCCAGCAGTCCGGGGTTCGCGGGCGCTGAAGCTTTCTTT
>TRBV11-2|.|TRBD2|TRBJ2-5
CASSLDWGLAGNPEETQYF
TGTGCCAGCAGCTTAGATTGGGGACTAGCGGGCAACCCCGAAGAGACCCAGTACTTC
>TRBV6-6|.|TRBD1|TRBJ2-1
CASSKGTGVYNEQFF
TGTGCCAGCAGTAAAGGGACAGGTGTCTACAATGAGCAGTTCTTC
>TRBV29-1|.|.|TRBJ2-7
CSALSPPYEQYF
TGCAGCGCACTGAGCCCACCGTACGAGCAGTACTTC
>TRBV5-1|.|.|TRBJ2-3
CASSLVGDGAQHTQYF
TGCGCCAGCAGCTTGGTTGGGGATGGGGCACAACATACGCAGTATTTT
>TRBV4-1|.|.|TRBJ2-4
CASSQDQDPVLAKNIQYF
TGCGCCAGCAGCCAAGATCAGGATCCGGTACTAGCCAAAAACATTCAGTACTTC
>TRBV28|.|.|TRBJ1-2
CASSLMGRGYGYTF
TGTGCCAGCAGTTTAATGGGCAGGGGCTATGGCTACACCTTC
>TRBV6-1|.|TRBD2|TRBJ2-3
CASSIIAGNTDTQYF
TGTGCCAGCAGTATAATAGCGGGGAACACAGATACGCAGTATTTT
>TRBV11-1|.|TRBD2|TRBJ2-3
CASSLSSGSTDTQYF
TGTGCCAGCAGCTTATCTAGCGGGAGCACAGATACGCAGTATTTT
>TRBV18|.|TRBD1|TRBJ2-5
CASLQGARETQYF
TGTGCCAGCTTACAGGGGGCGAGGGAGACCCAGTACTTC
>TRBV6-5|.|.|TRBJ2-2
CASRSGVLTGELFF
TGTGCCAGCCGGTCCGGAGTGTTAACCGGGGAGCTGTTTTTT
>TRBV5-1|.|.|TRBJ2-3
CASSPSSGNVPDTQYF
TGCGCCAGCAGCCCGTCCTCGGGGAACGTTCCAGATACGCAGTATTTT
>TRBV7-9|.|.|TRBJ2-2
CASSLATGSPNGELFF
TGTGCCAGCAGCTTAGCTACCGGGTCCCCAAACGGGGAGCTGTTTTTT
>TRBV19|.|TRBD1|TRBJ2-7
CASSIGTGQLYEQYF
TGTGCCAGTAGTATTGGGACAGGCCAACTCTACGAGCAGTACTTC
>TRBV2|.|.|TRBJ2-3
CASRNPRGGKTDTQYF
TGTGCCAGCAGGAACCCGAGAGGGGGGAAGACAGATACGCAGTATTTT
>TRBV7-8|.|TRBD2|TRBJ2-1
CASSRLADYNEQFF
TGTGCCAGCAGCCGACTAGCGGATTACAATGAGCAGTTCTTC
>TRBV9|.|TRBD1|TRBJ1-1
CASSAGTGGFGAFF
TGTGCCAGCAGCGCCGGGACAGGGGGCTTCGGAGCTTTCTTT
>TRBV28|.|.|TRBJ2-5
CASSFNGGQETQYF
TGTGCCAGCAGTTTTAACGGGGGCCAAGAGACCCAGTACTTC
>TRBV5-6|.|.|TRBJ2-3
CASSLTGTDTQYF
TGTGCCAGCAGCTTGACAGGGACGGATACGCAGTATTTT
>TRBV19|once|TRBD2|TRBJ2-3
CASRRLAVNTDTQYF
TGTGCCAGTAGGAGACTAGCGGTGAACACAGATACGCAGTATTTT
>TRBV19|.|.|TRBJ1-5
CASSIGGLKGLWNQPQHF
TGTGCCAGTAGTATAGGAGGACTGAAGGGTTTGTGGAATCAGCCCCAGCATTTT
>TRBV11-1|.|.|TRBJ2-7
CASSLQVTYEQYF
TGTGCCAGCAGCCTACAGGTGACCTACGAGCAGTACTTC
>TRBV19|.|.|TRBJ2-7
CASSIRGSTRTSYEQYF
TGTGCCAGTAGTATCCGTGGTTCAACAAGGACCTCCTACGAGCAGTACTTC
>TRBV18|.|.|TRBJ1-1
CASSPPFQGDNTEAFF
TGTGCCAGCTCACCACCTTTCCAAGGGGATAACACTGAAGCTTTCTTT